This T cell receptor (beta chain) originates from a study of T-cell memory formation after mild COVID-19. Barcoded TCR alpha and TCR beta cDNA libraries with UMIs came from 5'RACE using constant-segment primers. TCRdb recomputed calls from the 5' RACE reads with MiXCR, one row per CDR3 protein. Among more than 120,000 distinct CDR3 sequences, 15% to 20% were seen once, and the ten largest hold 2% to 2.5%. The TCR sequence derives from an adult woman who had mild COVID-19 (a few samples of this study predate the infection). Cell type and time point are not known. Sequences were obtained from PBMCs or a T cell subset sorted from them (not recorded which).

CDR3 bases: TGTGCCAGCAGCTTGGGGGTGTCGGCATACGAGCAGTACTTC. Encoded protein: CASSLGVSAYEQYF. V usage is TRBV12-3 or TRBV12-4 and J usage is TRBJ2-7; tentatively, D is TRBD1 or TRBD2 (5 bases each). V dropped 6 bases and J dropped 4 bases, with 16 bases sitting between them. The length of the CDR3 is 14 residues.